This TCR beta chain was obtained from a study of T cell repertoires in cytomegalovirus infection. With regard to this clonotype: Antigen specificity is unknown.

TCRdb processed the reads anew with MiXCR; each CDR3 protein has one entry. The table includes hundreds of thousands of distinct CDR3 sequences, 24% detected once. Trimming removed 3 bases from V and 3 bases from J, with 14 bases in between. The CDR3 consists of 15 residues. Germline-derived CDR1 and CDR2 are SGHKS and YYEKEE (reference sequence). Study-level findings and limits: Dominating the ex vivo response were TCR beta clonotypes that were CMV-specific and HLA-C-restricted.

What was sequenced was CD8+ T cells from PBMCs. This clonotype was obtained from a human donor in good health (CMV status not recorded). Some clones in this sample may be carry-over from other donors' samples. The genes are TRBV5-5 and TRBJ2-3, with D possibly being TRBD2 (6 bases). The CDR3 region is CASSWYGGWTDTQYF. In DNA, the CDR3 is TGTGCCAGCAGCTGGTATGGGGGGTGGACAGATACGCAGTATTTT. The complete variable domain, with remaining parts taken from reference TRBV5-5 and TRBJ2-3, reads DAGVTQSPTHLIKTRGQQVTLRCSPISGHKSVSWYQQVLGQGPQFIFQYYEKEERGRGNFPDRFSARQFPNYSSELNVNALLLGDSALYLCASSWYGGWTDTQYFGPGTRLTVL.